This T cell receptor (beta chain) originates from a study of human T cells and chemical hapten exposure. This clonotype was found many times. V dropped 1 base and J dropped 4 bases, with 11 bases sitting between them. Germline V CDR1 and CDR2: SGHVS, FQNEAQ. CDR3 length: 14 amino acids. Documented time point: patch test 1, 2 weeks after DPC sensitization. Specified treatment: therapeutic diphenylcyclopropenone sensitization with weekly scalp DPC. From the RACE reads, TCRdb called clonotypes with MiXCR, one entry per CDR3 protein. Of around 50,000 distinct CDR3 sequences in the sample, 7.5% to 10% were seen once.

This TCR derives from a woman aged 40-49 years with alopecia areata. Some clones in this sample may be carry-over from other donors' samples. The sample consisted of whole blood, taken in connection with sensitization to the hapten diphenylcyclopropenone (DPC). The chain combines TRBV7-8 with TRBJ2-7; TRBD1 is a possible D gene (7 bases). The CDR3: CASSLGPGGYEQYF. For the CDR3, the DNA is TGTGCCAGCAGCTTAGGGCCAGGGGGGTACGAGCAGTACTTC.